This TCR beta chain was profiled in a study of blood T cell repertoires in COVID-19. Whole-study context: Material from acute and convalescent COVID-19 was sourced from the United States, Italy and Spain. T cells, B-cell-depleted T cells, or PBMCs supplied cDNA or gDNA.

How the authors handled the data: Researchers report that nucleated cell counts were estimated from reference gene primer amplification. Method: immunoSEQ multiplex PCR; TCRdb's copy keeps in-frame clones and lacks some. That table is the source of V, J and clone size, and D and trimming were worked out from the DNA. The table has over 65,000 clones, about 80% seen once. Germline CDR1 is SGHTA and CDR2 is FQGNSA. J was trimmed by 4 bases and V by 4 bases; bases with no gene match: 14. The CDR3 extends over 17 amino acids. The TCR originated in a man at least 80 years old with active COVID-19. Sequencing input: peripheral blood. J is TRBJ1-2 and V is TRBV7-2; 8 bases are a match to TRBD1. CDR3 sequence (DNA): TGTGCCAGCAGCTCAACAAGTACAGGGGGTCGCGGCTATGGCTACACCTTC. It translates to CASSSTSTGGRGYGYTF.